In its sample, the clone carrying this T cell receptor (beta chain) was seen once. Every bit of the isolated RNA underwent reverse transcription, so sequencing read expressed TCRB transcripts. Clones were sequenced by immunoSEQ multiplex PCR, and TCRdb holds only the in-frame ones, with some missing. The sample lists about 360,000 clones, around 13% seen once, with about 0.018% in the top ten. Via the markers CD45RO/CCR7/CD25/CD127/CD95/CD27, stem cell-like memory, regulatory, central memory and naive CD4+ cells were sorted. This sample is drawn from a study of beta chain features in type 1 diabetes. The germline V gene encodes CDR1 GTSNPN and CDR2 SVGIG (reference sequence). This CDR3 has 15 residues. The germline V and J ends were trimmed by 0 bases and 2 bases, with 13 bases remaining between them.

This clonotype was sampled from a man aged 18 to 35 in good health. This chain links TRBV30 with TRBJ2-5, with D possibly matching TRBD2 (5 bases). Sequencing was performed on naive CD4+ T cells from blood. CDR3: CAWSVFEGPQETQYF. The CDR3 DNA follows: TGTGCCTGGAGTGTATTCGAGGGCCCTCAAGAGACCCAGTACTTC.